This T cell receptor beta chain was sequenced during a study of blood T cells in healthy people across ages. The V and J ends lost 6 bases and 7 bases, in that order; junction bases with no gene match: 6. CDR1 and CDR2 (germline): SGHRS, YFSETQ. CDR3 length: 12 amino acids. The table lists this clonotype with many counts. A second PCR, run for about 7 to 11 cycles, used a sample-barcoded 5' primer plus a J-beta primer mix. Via MiXCR, TCRdb re-called the 5' RACE reads, giving one row per CDR3 protein. The sample lists roughly 900,000 distinct CDR3 sequences, more than 25% occurring once. The chain links TRBV5-1 to TRBJ1-2; 7 bases are a match to TRBD1. The TCR was taken from a woman older than 75 in good health. The sample comprised blood. CDR3 amino acids: CASTGGLLGYTF. DNA for the CDR3: TGCGCCAGCACAGGGGGTCTGCTTGGCTACACCTTC.